This T cell receptor (beta chain) originates from a study of early T cells in non-severe SARS-CoV-2 infection. About the study: Sequenced material consisted of bulk RNA (from unsorted whole blood), and chains were unpaired. Whole-study results and caveats: Matching results from VDJdb favored anti-spike CD8 responses, leaving private and CD4 specificities undetected.

Tagging with unique molecular identifiers was applied to individual cDNA molecules. TCRdb reanalysed the 5' RACE reads using MiXCR and keeps one entry per CDR3 protein. The sample lists about 64,000 distinct CDR3 sequences, approximately 9.2% occurring once. Germline CDR1 is DFQATT and CDR2 is SNEGSKA (reference sequence). The trim removed 2 bases at V and 8 bases at J, leaving 12 bases unmatched. The CDR3 is 18 residues long. On this clonotype itself: Its antigen remains unidentified.

Sequenced here: whole blood, sampled at baseline. The rearrangement links TRBV20-1 to TRBJ2-1; 16 bases agree with TRBD2. This clonotype originated in an adult who was a healthcare worker with PCR-confirmed SARS-CoV-2 infection or an uninfected control (not recorded which). The CDR3 region has the DNA TGCAGTGCTAGATCAATACCGGGACTAGCGGGAGGGGCTTATGAGCAGTTCTTC. It is translated as CSARSIPGLAGGAYEQFF.